The following is a T cell receptor beta chain sequence with its context. Its antigen is not identified. V was cut by 1 base and J by 5 bases, with 10 bases left in between. The CDR3 spans 14 residues. CDR1 is SGHVS and CDR2 is FNYEAQ in the germline V gene. Each CDR3 protein gets one entry after TCRdb re-called the 5' RACE reads with MiXCR. The sample holds approximately 57,000 distinct CDR3 sequences, roughly 20% seen once. Tregs were sorted as CD4+CD25+CD127-/low cells. Points from the study as a whole: Tumor memory CD4+ T cell TCR gene usage was found to cluster with blood and lymph node memory CD4+ cells and with lymph node naive CD4+ cells. Greatest tumor Treg TCR overlap was with tumor naive CD4+ cells. The larger-cohort validation was restricted to a single TCR beta V-J rearrangement rather than whole repertoires.

The rearrangement links TRBV7-6 to TRBJ2-3, with D unresolved. The TCR comes from a female donor with breast cancer. The sample taken for sequencing was tumor-infiltrating Tregs sorted from the breast tumor. CDR3 sequence: CASSLVSGRDTQYF. In DNA, the CDR3 is TGTGCCAGCAGCTTAGTTTCGGGCCGAGATACGCAGTATTTT.